The text below deals with one T cell receptor (beta chain). Its target is not known. The data were taken from a study of cytotoxic CD8 clonotypes in ibrutinib-treated CLL. In the study overall: Response material was collected after a median approximately 11 months of treatment, range 6 to 36.

The protocol was immunoSEQ multiplex PCR, while the TCRdb copy is restricted to in-frame clones and leaves out a portion. The repertoire holds 20,000 to 30,000 clones, with 68% as singletons. This CDR3 contains 15 residues. CDR1 and CDR2 (germline): SGHDT, YYEEEE. V lost 3 bases to trimming and J lost 8 bases, with 17 bases between them. General study points: Baseline-level clonality went beyond age-matched healthy donors and moved in step with circulating CD8+ T-cell counts. Public clonotypes were uncommon and contracted or stayed stable on treatment.

This TCR came from a human donor with chronic lymphocytic leukemia. This chain connects TRBV5-6 to TRBJ2-2; D may be TRBD1 (6 bases). This specimen was PBMCs, taken after 24 months of ibrutinib treatment. CDR3 sequence (DNA): TGTGCCAGCAGCTATATGAAGGGGGTTGCGGGGGAGCTGTTTTTT. It encodes CASSYMKGVAGELFF.